This T cell receptor beta chain was recovered during a study of glioma-infiltrating T cells after dendritic cell vaccination. Background on the study: Patients had newly diagnosed or recurrent glioblastoma and received dendritic cell vaccines. The study's findings and limits: Longer survival after dendritic cell vaccination followed higher pretreatment TIL content.

Described time point: after dendritic cell vaccination, including at tumor progression/relapse. PBMC were collected before vaccination, two weeks after the third vaccination, and at progression. Concerning this clone: The target antigen is unknown.

The PCR used 60 V beta and 13 J beta primers. Using immunoSEQ multiplex PCR, the repertoire was profiled, and TCRdb retains in-frame clones only, with some absent. The data contain around 90,000 clones, 75% to 90% of them singletons. Between the trimmed V and J ends, which lost 6 bases and 1 base, there was a span of 9 bases. This CDR3 is built from 13 residues. Germline CDR1 reads MNHNS; CDR2 reads SASEGT. The source was blood, collected after dendritic cell vaccination. The receptor was derived from a human donor with glioblastoma. The rearrangement uses TRBV6-1 and TRBJ1-1; D gene unclear. The CDR3 DNA reads TGTGCCAGCAGCCTGACTGAGAACACTGAAGCTTTCTTT. It translates to CASSLTENTEAFF.